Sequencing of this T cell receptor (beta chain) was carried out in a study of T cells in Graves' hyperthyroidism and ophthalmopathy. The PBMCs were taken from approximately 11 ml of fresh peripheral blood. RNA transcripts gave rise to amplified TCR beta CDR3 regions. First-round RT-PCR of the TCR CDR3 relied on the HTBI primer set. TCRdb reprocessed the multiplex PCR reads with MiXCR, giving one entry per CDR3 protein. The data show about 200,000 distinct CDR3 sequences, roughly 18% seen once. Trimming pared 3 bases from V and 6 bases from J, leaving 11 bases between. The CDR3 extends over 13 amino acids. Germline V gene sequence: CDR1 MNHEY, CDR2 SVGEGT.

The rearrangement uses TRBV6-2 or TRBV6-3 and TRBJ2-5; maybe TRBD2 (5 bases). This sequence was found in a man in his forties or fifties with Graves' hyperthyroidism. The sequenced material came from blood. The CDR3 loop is CASSYAGLKTQYF. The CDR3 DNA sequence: TGTGCCAGCAGTTATGCGGGCTTGAAGACCCAGTACTTC.